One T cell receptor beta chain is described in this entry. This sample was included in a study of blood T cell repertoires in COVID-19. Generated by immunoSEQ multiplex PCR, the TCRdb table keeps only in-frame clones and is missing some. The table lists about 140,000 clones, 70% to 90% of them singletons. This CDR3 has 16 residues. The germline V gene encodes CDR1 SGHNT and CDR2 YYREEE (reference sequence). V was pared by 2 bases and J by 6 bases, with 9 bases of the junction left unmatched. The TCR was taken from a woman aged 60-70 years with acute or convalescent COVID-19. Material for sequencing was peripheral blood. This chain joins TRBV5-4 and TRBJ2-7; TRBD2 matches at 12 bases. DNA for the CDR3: TGTGCCAGCAGCTTCCTAGCGGGGGGGCCCCCTTCCGAGCAGTACTTC. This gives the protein CASSFLAGGPPSEQYF.